This T cell receptor (beta chain) was recovered during a study of beta chain features in type 1 diabetes. cDNA synthesis used the whole RNA isolate, giving expressed TCRB sequences. The table came from immunoSEQ multiplex PCR; TCRdb's copy has only in-frame clones and leaves some out. The data show fewer than 200,000 clones, 10% to 15% seen once. Germline CDR1 reads SGHRS; CDR2 reads YFSETQ. Trimming stripped 4 bases from V and 4 bases from J, with 9 bases between. The CDR3 covers 14 residues. The sample comprised central memory CD4+ T cells from blood. This TCR was recovered from a young woman in good health. V gene TRBV5-1 combines with J gene TRBJ2-6, with no clear D. The CDR3 region is CASSTPRGANVLTF. CDR3 coding DNA: TGCGCCAGCAGCACTCCGAGGGGGGCCAACGTCCTGACTTTC. The full variable domain, completed using reference TRBV5-1 and TRBJ2-6, is KAGVTQTPRYLIKTRGQQVTLSCSPISGHRSVSWYQQTPGQGLQFLFEYFSETQRNKGNFPGRFSGRQFSNSRSEMNVSTLELGDSALYLCASSTPRGANVLTFGAGSRLTVL.